The entry that follows covers one T cell receptor (beta chain) sequence. The antigen remains unidentified. Some clones are missing from TCRdb's copy, which holds only in-frame ones; the method was immunoSEQ multiplex PCR. The table shows 150,000 or so clones, with approximately 80% occurring only once. The record originates from a study of cytotoxic CD8 clonotypes in ibrutinib-treated CLL. Study-wide results and caveats: There were differences in sampling times between sustained-remission and progressing patients.

Per the germline V gene, CDR1 is SGHRS and CDR2 is YFSETQ. V gave up 1 base and J gave up 1 base, with 9 bases separating them. This CDR3 region has 16 residues. With cryopreserved PBMCs as the source, roughly 2 micrograms of genomic DNA went to TCR beta libraries. This chain connects TRBV5-1 to TRBJ2-6, with unresolved D. The sequence was collected from a human donor with chronic lymphocytic leukemia. Specimen: PBMCs, collected after 36 months of ibrutinib treatment. CDR3 sequence: CASSLRPLSGANVLTF. The CDR3, as DNA: TGCGCCAGCAGCTTGCGGCCATTGTCTGGGGCCAACGTCCTGACTTTC. Combining the CDR3 with reference TRBV5-1 and TRBJ2-6 gives the whole variable domain KAGVTQTPRYLIKTRGQQVTLSCSPISGHRSVSWYQQTPGQGLQFLFEYFSETQRNKGNFPGRFSGRQFSNSRSEMNVSTLELGDSALYLCASSLRPLSGANVLTFGAGSRLTVL.